One T cell receptor (beta chain) is described in this entry. Its cognate antigen is unknown. The record originates from a study of cytomegalovirus exposure and HLA in healthy donors. Whole-study findings and limits: Roughly even sequencing depth across donors was the assumption behind the presence/absence analyses.

The germline V gene encodes CDR1 SGHDN and CDR2 FVKESK. V lost 7 bases, J lost 6 bases, and 5 bases stayed unmatched. This CDR3 has 13 amino acids. The primer mix had 60 Vbeta and 13 Jbeta primers. The assay was immunoSEQ multiplex PCR, and TCRdb's table has in-frame clones only and misses some. The sample's table shows approximately 110,000 clones. All the people who gave samples were healthy bone marrow donors. The receptor's source is a man between 18 and 29 years old in good health and CMV-seronegative. The sequenced material came from PBMCs. The V gene is TRBV14, the J gene TRBJ2-2; 7 bases map to TRBD1. CDR3 loop: CASIRTGAGELFF. DNA of the CDR3: TGTGCCAGCATCCGTACAGGGGCCGGGGAGCTGTTTTTT.